This T cell receptor (beta chain) was captured in a study of T-cell reconstitution after alpha-beta-depleted transplantation in children. General study points: Surviving recipient T cells and intrathymic progenitors accounted for some patients' high TCRbeta diversity at day 60. In patients about two months after transplant, alpha-beta T cells reportedly arose from several hundred expanded graft clones. After one year, T-cell counts and TCRbeta diversity mostly came from new T cells.

The germline V and J ends were trimmed by 4 bases and 2 bases, with 12 bases remaining between them. The CDR3 extends over 14 amino acids. Germline CDR1 is MGHDK and CDR2 is SYGVNS. Unique molecular identifiers featured in how the TCRbeta library was prepared. Via MiXCR, TCRdb re-called the PCR reads, giving one row per CDR3 protein. In the table there are hundreds of thousands of distinct CDR3 sequences, 20% to 25% of which are singletons. For this clonotype: Its antigen is as yet unknown.

The origin of this receptor is a boy under two years old who had a stem cell transplant for acute myeloid leukemia, so the T cells may come from the graft donor. The chain couples TRBV25-1 to TRBJ2-7; the D is unclear. The source was PBMCs, mostly from graft donor cells, collected 360 days after TCRalphabeta/CD19-depleted stem cell transplant. The CDR3 nucleotides are TGTGCCAGCAGTGCGGACGTAAGGACCTACGAGCAGTACTTC. It encodes CASSADVRTYEQYF.